Presented here are 23 T cell receptor beta chains from one specimen sequenced in a study of blood T cell repertoires in COVID-19. Assay used: immunoSEQ multiplex PCR; TCRdb lists only in-frame clones, some missing. This table has around 200,000 clones, less than 85% appearing once. Sequenced sample: PBMCs or T cells enriched from blood (not recorded which). These receptor sequences come from a man aged 40-49 years who had recovered from COVID-19.

V is TRBV7-2 and J is TRBJ1-2; TRBD1 might be the D (5 bases). CDR1 and CDR2 from the germline V gene are SGHTA and FQGNSA. V was pared by 5 bases and J by 7 bases, with 11 bases between. This CDR3 is built from 12 residues. CDR3: CASSKGWGGYTF. The CDR3 DNA is TGTGCCAGCAGCAAGGGGTGGGGTGGCTACACCTTC.

The rearrangement links TRBV5-1 to TRBJ1-6; D call uncertain. CDR1 is SGHRS, CDR2 YFSETQ, per germline. The V end lost 5 bases, the J end lost 9 bases, and 15 bases lay between the germline ends. The CDR3 loop spans 14 amino acids. Written as DNA, the CDR3 is TGCGCCAGCAGGTGGGAGACTGACTTTTCACCCCTCCACTTT. Amino acids: CASRWETDFSPLHF.

This rearrangement joins TRBV6-4 to TRBJ2-2, with TRBD2 identical over 9 bases. V lost 6 bases to trimming and J lost 3 bases; unmatched junction nucleotides: 8. The germline gives CDR1 MRHNA, CDR2 SNTAGT. This CDR3 has 16 residues. The CDR3 DNA follows: TGTGCCAGCAGCCCCCAAGGGACTAGCTACACCGGGGAGCTGTTTTTT. Its translation is CASSPQGTSYTGELFF.

V and J are TRBV5-5 and TRBJ1-4; 9 nucleotides match TRBD1. CDR1 is SGHKS and CDR2 is YYEKEE in the germline V gene (reference sequence). The CDR3 runs to 15 residues. Trimming took 4 bases from V and 6 from J; bases not matched to a gene: 7. CDR3 DNA: TGTGCCAGCAGCACTTACAGGGGGCGGTATGAAAAACTGTTTTTT. Its protein is CASSTYRGRYEKLFF.

The rearrangement links TRBV29-1 to TRBJ2-7, with TRBD2 matching 7 bases. Germline lookup yields CDR1 SQVTM and CDR2 ANQGSEA. The CDR3 totals 13 residues. The J segment lost 4 bases and the V segment lost 4 bases, leaving 7 bases of the junction unmatched. Written as DNA, the CDR3 is TGCAGCGTTGTCCTAGCGGTGGGTTACGAGCAGTACTTC. Its translation: CSVVLAVGYEQYF.

Regarding this clone: The junction and the germline gene differ at one end; a read error may be behind it. This chain connects TRBV3-1 (or the pseudogene TRBV3-2) to TRBJ1-1; possible D gene TRBD1, 6 bases. CDR1 is LGHDT, CDR2 YNNKEL, per germline (reference sequence). This CDR3 contains 13 residues. This chain's CDR3 is CASSPRGNSEAFF. The DNA of the CDR3 is TGTGCCAGCAGCCCTAGGGGGAACAGTGAAGCTTTCTTT.

CDR3 amino acids: CASSLAKNIQYF. CDR3 DNA sequence: TGTGCCAGCAGTCTAGCCAAAAACATTCAGTACTTC. The V gene is TRBV6-5, the J gene TRBJ2-4; no reliable D call. Deletions cut 5 bases from V and 0 bases from J, with 2 bases between. From germline, CDR1 is MNHEY and CDR2 SVGAGI. The CDR3 contains 12 residues.

V gene TRBV11-2 combines with J gene TRBJ2-3, with 10 bases lining up with TRBD1. V was pared by 4 bases and J by 4 bases, with 14 bases of the junction left unmatched. The CDR3 has 18 amino acids. Germline CDR1 is SGHAT and CDR2 is FQNNGV. CDR3 amino acids: CASSSGGQGYYLSDTQYF. CDR3 DNA: TGTGCCAGCAGCTCGGGGGGACAGGGGTATTACCTGTCAGATACGCAGTATTTT.

This sequence joins TRBV5-4 and TRBJ2-7, with 10 bases identical to TRBD2. Germline CDR1 and CDR2: SGHNT and YYREEE (reference sequence). The junction had 6 bases not matched to a gene; V was cut back by 4 bases and J by 2 bases. There are 15 residues in the CDR3. The CDR3 spells CASSTTGTSAYEQYF. CDR3 bases: TGTGCCAGCAGCACAACCGGGACTAGCGCCTACGAGCAGTACTTC.

This chain links TRBV9 with TRBJ1-3; no clear D. The CDR3 is made up of 14 amino acids. V shed 3 bases and J shed 0 bases, with 7 bases lying between them. The V gene's germline CDR1 is SGDLS and CDR2 YYNGEE. The CDR3 spells CASSATDSGNTIYF. DNA for the CDR3: TGTGCCAGCAGCGCTACAGACTCTGGAAACACCATATATTTT.

On this clone itself: A junction end diverges from the germline sequence, so it may reflect a read error. The J gene is TRBJ2-7, the V gene TRBV7-7, with D maybe TRBD1 (5 bases). The CDR3 length is 14 residues. Germline assignment: CDR1 SSHAT and CDR2 FNYEAQ (reference sequence). The CDR3 loop is CASSPRGLGDEQYF. For the CDR3, the DNA is TGTGCTAGCAGCCCAAGGGGTTTAGGAGACGAGCAGTACTTC.

The CDR3 sequence is CASSVGTSGHSLTDTQYF. For the CDR3, the DNA is TGTGCCAGCAGCGTAGGGACTAGCGGACACTCCCTCACAGATACGCAGTATTTT. The genes are TRBV9 and TRBJ2-3; 10 nucleotides line up with TRBD2. V dropped 0 bases and J dropped 2; count of bases not matched to a gene: 9. CDR3 length: 18 residues. Germline V gene sequence: CDR1 SGDLS, CDR2 YYNGEE. Full variable domain (outside the CDR3, taken from reference TRBV9 and TRBJ2-3): DSGVTQTPKHLITATGQRVTLRCSPRSGDLSVYWYQQSLDQGLQFLIQYYNGEERAKGNILERFSAQQFPDLHSELNLSSLELGDSALYFCASSVGTSGHSLTDTQYFGPGTRLTVL.

This chain uses TRBV5-1 with TRBJ2-7; the D gene is possibly TRBD2 (6 bases). The V gene's germline CDR1 is SGHRS and CDR2 YFSETQ. The germline V and J ends were trimmed by 6 bases and 1 base, with 11 bases remaining between them. The length of the CDR3 is 13 residues. CDR3 in amino acids: CASMEGQSYEQYF. DNA for the CDR3: TGCGCCAGCATGGAGGGGCAGTCCTACGAGCAGTACTTC.

The CDR3, as DNA: TGTGCCAGTACCAGAGGGGGGACAGGGGTCGGAGGGCCAGGCTACACCTTC. This codes for CASTRGGTGVGGPGYTF. The chain combines TRBV19 with TRBJ1-2; 10 bases fit TRBD1. Losses at the gene ends were 7 bases for V and 8 bases for J; bases not matched to a gene: 19. Germline CDR1 is LNHDA and CDR2 is SQIVND (reference sequence). The CDR3 runs 17 residues.

This chain links TRBV29-1 with TRBJ2-1; TRBD2 agrees at 9 bases. Germline values: CDR1 SQVTM, CDR2 ANQGSEA. The length of the CDR3 is 19 residues. V lost 0 bases to trimming and J lost 1 base; unmatched junction nucleotides: 13. DNA for the CDR3: TGCAGCGTTGAAGATCATGTAGCGGGAGTTTCCTTGTCCTACAATGAGCAGTTCTTC. It yields the protein CSVEDHVAGVSLSYNEQFF.

The chain is built from TRBV18 and TRBJ2-7; 11 positions agree with TRBD1. CDR3 length equals 14 residues. CDR1 is KGHSH and CDR2 is LQKENI in the germline V gene. Trimming cost V 1 base and J 6 bases; bases outside gene matches: 2. The CDR3 DNA sequence: TGTGCCAGCTCACCACGGACAGGGGGCGGCGAGCAGTACTTC. Protein: CASSPRTGGGEQYF.

J is TRBJ2-1 and V is TRBV5-4; 8 bases are shared with TRBD1. CDR1 and CDR2 (germline): SGHNT, YYREEE (reference sequence). This CDR3 is built from 12 residues. Trimming at V came to 4 bases and at J to 13 bases, leaving 7 bases not matched to a gene. CDR3 region: CASSLGTGDQFF. For the CDR3, the DNA is TGTGCCAGCAGCCTCGGGACAGGCGATCAGTTCTTC.

This chain connects TRBV6-1 to TRBJ2-1, with D possibly matching TRBD1 (6 bases). The CDR3 is 15 amino acids. V shed 2 bases and J shed 1 base, with 9 bases lying between them. Per germline, CDR1 MNHNS and CDR2 SASEGT. This CDR3 reads CASSEYRDSYNEQFF. Written as DNA, the CDR3 is TGTGCCAGCAGTGAATACAGGGATTCCTACAATGAGCAGTTCTTC.

The chain recombines TRBV11-3 with TRBJ1-2; TRBD1 matches at 7 bases. There are 15 residues in the CDR3. Germline V gives CDR1 SGHNT, CDR2 YENEEA. V lost 5 bases and J lost 4; bases outside the gene matches: 10. CDR3 DNA sequence: TGTGCCAGCAGCCCTACCGAGACAGGGCTCTATGGCTACACCTTC. Encoded protein: CASSPTETGLYGYTF.

The chain is built from TRBV4-1 and TRBJ2-5; the match to TRBD2 covers 7 bases. The CDR3 loop spans 16 amino acids. J lost 3 bases, V lost 1 base, and 8 bases had no gene match. Germline V gene lookup returns CDR1 MGHRA and CDR2 YSYEKL. DNA of the CDR3: TGCGCCAGCAGCCAAGGACAGACCCGGGGGGAAGAGACCCAGTACTTC. The encoded protein is CASSQGQTRGEETQYF.

V usage is TRBV6-5 and J usage is TRBJ2-7; 7 positions match TRBD1. The CDR3 loop spans 15 amino acids. V was pared by 2 bases and J by 5 bases, with 9 bases of the junction left unmatched. Germline CDR1 MNHEY, CDR2 SVGAGI. The CDR3 sequence: CASSYPNRGEDEQYF. CDR3 in DNA: TGTGCCAGCAGTTACCCCAACAGGGGAGAGGACGAGCAGTACTTC.

The V and J genes are TRBV3-1 (or the pseudogene TRBV3-2) and TRBJ2-7; D is unresolved. Germline assignment: CDR1 LGHDT and CDR2 YNNKEL (reference sequence). V lost 1 base to trimming and J lost 7 bases, with 11 bases between them. The CDR3 spans 13 residues. CDR3 sequence (DNA): TGTGCCAGCAGCCAAGCGAACTTTAAGGAGCAGTACTTC. Residues: CASSQANFKEQYF.

This chain uses TRBV19 with TRBJ2-1; 9 bases agree with TRBD1. This CDR3 spans 17 amino acids. Germline V gene sequence: CDR1 LNHDA, CDR2 SQIVND (reference sequence). V shed 7 bases, J shed 1 base, and the junction held 11 bases outside the gene matches. The CDR3 loop reads CASNGGQGKGSYNEQFF. CDR3 in DNA: TGTGCCAGTAACGGGGGACAGGGTAAGGGGTCCTACAATGAGCAGTTCTTC.